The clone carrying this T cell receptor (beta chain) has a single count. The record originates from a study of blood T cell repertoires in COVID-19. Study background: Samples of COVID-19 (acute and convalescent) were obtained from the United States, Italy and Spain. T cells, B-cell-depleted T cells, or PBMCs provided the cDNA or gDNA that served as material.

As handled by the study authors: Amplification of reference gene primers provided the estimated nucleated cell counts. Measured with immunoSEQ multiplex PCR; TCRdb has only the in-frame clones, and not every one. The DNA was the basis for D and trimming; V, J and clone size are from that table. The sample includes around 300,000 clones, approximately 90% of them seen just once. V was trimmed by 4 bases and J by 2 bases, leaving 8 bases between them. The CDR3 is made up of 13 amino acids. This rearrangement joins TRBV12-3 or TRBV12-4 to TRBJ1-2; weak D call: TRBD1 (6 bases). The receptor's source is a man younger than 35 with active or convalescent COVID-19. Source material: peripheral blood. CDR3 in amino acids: CASSSTGNYGYTF. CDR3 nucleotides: TGTGCCAGCAGTTCCACAGGGAACTATGGCTACACCTTC.